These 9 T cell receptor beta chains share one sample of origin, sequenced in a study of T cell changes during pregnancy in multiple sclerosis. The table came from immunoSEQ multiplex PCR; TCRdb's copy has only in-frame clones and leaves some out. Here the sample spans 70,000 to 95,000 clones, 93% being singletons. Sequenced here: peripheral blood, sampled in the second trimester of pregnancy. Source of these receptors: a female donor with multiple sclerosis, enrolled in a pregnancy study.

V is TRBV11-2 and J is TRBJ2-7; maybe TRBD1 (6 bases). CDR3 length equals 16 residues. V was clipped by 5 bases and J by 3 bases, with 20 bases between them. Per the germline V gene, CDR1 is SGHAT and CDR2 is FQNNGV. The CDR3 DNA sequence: TGTGCCAGCAGCCAACAAGGACAGAACTTATACTACGAGCAGTACTTC. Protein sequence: CASSQQGQNLYYEQYF.

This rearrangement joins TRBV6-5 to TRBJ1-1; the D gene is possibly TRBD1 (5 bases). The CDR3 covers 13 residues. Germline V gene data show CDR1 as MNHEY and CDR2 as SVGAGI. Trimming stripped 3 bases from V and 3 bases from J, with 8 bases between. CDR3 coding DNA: TGTGCCAGCAGTTATCCAGGGTACACTGAAGCTTTCTTT. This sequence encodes CASSYPGYTEAFF.

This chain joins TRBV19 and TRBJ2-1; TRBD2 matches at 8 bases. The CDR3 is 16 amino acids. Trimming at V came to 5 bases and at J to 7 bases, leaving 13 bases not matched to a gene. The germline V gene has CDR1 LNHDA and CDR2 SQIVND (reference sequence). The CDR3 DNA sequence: TGTGCCAGTAGTTTCTGTTTAGCGGGGATCCTTAATGAGCAGTTCTTC. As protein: CASSFCLAGILNEQFF.

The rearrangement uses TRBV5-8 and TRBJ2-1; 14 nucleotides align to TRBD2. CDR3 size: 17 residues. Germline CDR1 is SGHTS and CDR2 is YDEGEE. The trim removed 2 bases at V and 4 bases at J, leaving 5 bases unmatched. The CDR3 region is CASSFSGLAGAYNEQFF. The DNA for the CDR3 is TGTGCCAGCAGCTTTTCGGGACTAGCGGGGGCTTACAATGAGCAGTTCTTC.

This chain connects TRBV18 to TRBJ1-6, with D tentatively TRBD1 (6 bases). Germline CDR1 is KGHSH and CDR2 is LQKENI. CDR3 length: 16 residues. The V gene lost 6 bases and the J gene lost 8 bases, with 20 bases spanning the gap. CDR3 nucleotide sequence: TGTGCCAGCTCGGCCCGGATCAGGGGTTCGGATTCACCCCTCCACTTT. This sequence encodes CASSARIRGSDSPLHF.

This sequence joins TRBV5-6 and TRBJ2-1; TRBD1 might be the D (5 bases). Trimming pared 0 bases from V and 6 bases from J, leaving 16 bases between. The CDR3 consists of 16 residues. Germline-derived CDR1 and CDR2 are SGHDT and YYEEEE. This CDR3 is CASSLATGANFNEQFF. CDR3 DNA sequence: TGTGCCAGCAGCTTGGCCACAGGAGCCAATTTCAATGAGCAGTTCTTC.

The CDR3 DNA reads as TGTGCCAGTGCTACAGGGGGCTGGACCGGGGAGCTGTTTTTT. Encoded protein: CASATGGWTGELFF. The chain combines TRBV19 with TRBJ2-2, with 9 bases aligning to TRBD1. Germline loops: CDR1 LNHDA, CDR2 SQIVND (reference sequence). This CDR3 contains 14 residues. V trimming: 8 bases; J trimming: 5 bases; junction bases outside the gene matches: 6. Full variable domain (missing parts from reference TRBV19 and TRBJ2-2): DGGITQSPKYLFRKEGQNVTLSCEQNLNHDAMYWYRQDPGQGLRLIYYSQIVNDFQKGDIAEGYSVSREKKESFPLTVTSAQKNPTAFYLCASATGGWTGELFFGEGSRLTVL.

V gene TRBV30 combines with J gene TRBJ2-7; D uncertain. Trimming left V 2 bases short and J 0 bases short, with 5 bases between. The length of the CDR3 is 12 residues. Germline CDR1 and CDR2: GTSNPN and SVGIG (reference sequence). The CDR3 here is CAWSYLSYEQYF. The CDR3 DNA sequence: TGTGCCTGGAGTTATCTCTCCTACGAGCAGTACTTC.

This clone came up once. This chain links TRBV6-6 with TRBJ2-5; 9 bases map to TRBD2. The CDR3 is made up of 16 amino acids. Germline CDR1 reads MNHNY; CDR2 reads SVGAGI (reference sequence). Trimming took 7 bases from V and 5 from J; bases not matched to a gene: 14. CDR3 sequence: CASNKASGEEGETQYF. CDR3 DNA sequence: TGTGCCAGCAATAAGGCTAGCGGGGAAGAAGGGGAGACCCAGTACTTC.